This entry describes one T cell receptor beta chain. Profiling relied on immunoSEQ multiplex PCR, and the TCRdb table lists in-frame clones only, not all of them. This sample has 150,000 or so clones; 82% occur once, and the top ten carry 6.5% to 9%. These data are taken from a study of blood T cell repertoires in COVID-19. Overall study context: COVID-19 samples, acute and convalescent, were from the United States, Italy and Spain.

Unmatched junction bases numbered 9, after V lost 4 bases and J lost 9 bases. Germline V lookup: CDR1 LNHDA, CDR2 SQIVND (reference sequence). The CDR3 is 15 amino acids. The genes are TRBV19 and TRBJ2-1, with 10 bases lining up with TRBD2. Sequences were obtained from peripheral blood. This clonotype was obtained from a woman in her 40s with COVID-19, enrolled during active disease. Here the CDR3 reads CASSSGGTSVGEQFF. CDR3 DNA: TGTGCCAGTAGTAGCGGGGGGACTAGCGTCGGTGAGCAGTTCTTC.